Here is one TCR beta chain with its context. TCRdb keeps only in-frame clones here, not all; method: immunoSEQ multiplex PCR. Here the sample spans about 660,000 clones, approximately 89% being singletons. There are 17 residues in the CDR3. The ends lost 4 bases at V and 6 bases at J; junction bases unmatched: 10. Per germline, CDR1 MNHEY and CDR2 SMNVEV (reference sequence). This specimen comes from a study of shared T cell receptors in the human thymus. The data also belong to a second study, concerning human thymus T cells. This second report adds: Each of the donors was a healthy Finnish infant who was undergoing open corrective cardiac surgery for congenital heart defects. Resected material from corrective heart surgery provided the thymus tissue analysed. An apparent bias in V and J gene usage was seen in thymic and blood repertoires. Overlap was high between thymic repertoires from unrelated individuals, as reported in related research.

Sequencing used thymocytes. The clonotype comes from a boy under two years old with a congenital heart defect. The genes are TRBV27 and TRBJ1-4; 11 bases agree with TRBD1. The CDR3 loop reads CASSSGRWDRGDEKLFF. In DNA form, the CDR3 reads TGTGCCAGCAGTTCAGGTCGCTGGGACAGGGGGGATGAAAAACTGTTTTTT.